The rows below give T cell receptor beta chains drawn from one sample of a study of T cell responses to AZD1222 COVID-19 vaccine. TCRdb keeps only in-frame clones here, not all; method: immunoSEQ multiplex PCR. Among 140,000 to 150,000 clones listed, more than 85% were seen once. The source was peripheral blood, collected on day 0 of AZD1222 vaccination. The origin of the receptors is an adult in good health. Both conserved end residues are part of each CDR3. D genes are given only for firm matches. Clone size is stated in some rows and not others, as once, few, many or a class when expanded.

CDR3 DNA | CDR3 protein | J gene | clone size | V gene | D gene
TGTGCCAGCAGCGTAGGGGGTTTAGGGTCTGAAGCTTTCTTT | CASSVGGLGSEAFF | TRBJ1-1 | - | TRBV9 | -
TGTGCCACCAGCATCAGCGGGGAAAAACTGTTTTTT | CATSISGEKLFF | TRBJ1-4 | - | TRBV15 | -
TGTGCCAGCAGCCAAGATGTAAGCCCACCCCTCCACTTT | CASSQDVSPPLHF | TRBJ1-6 | - | TRBV4-2 | -
TGTGCCAGCAGCCAAGTGGGGCCTAGCGGGGTCGAGCAGTACTTC | CASSQVGPSGVEQYF | TRBJ2-7 | - | TRBV3-1/TRBV3-2 | TRBD2
TGTGCCAGCAGCTTAGTTTGGTCTAGCCCCGGGGAGCTGTTTTTT | CASSLVWSSPGELFF | TRBJ2-2 | once | TRBV7-8 | -
TGTGCCAGCAGCGTAGATAGCGGGGGGGCCCGGTACGAGCAGTACTTC | CASSVDSGGARYEQYF | TRBJ2-7 | - | TRBV9 | TRBD2
TGTGCCAGTAGTAAAAGGGGGCTAAGCAATCAGCCCCAGCATTTT | CASSKRGLSNQPQHF | TRBJ1-5 | - | TRBV19 | TRBD1
TGTGCCAGCAGCTTATCGTCGACAGATCCTCATTATGAAGCTTTCTTT | CASSLSSTDPHYEAFF | TRBJ1-1 | - | TRBV7-2 | -
TGCGCCAGCAGCTGGAGGTCCGGGCTCTCTGGAAACACCATATATTTT | CASSWRSGLSGNTIYF | TRBJ1-3 | - | TRBV5-1 | -
TGTGCCACCCAGGGGGGGGTGAGTGGAAAACTGTTTTTT | CATQGGVSGKLFF | TRBJ1-4 | - | TRBV6-5 | TRBD1
TGTGCCAGCAGCTTGGGTACAGATAGCAATCAGCCCCAGCATTTT | CASSLGTDSNQPQHF | TRBJ1-5 | - | TRBV5-6 | -
TGTGCCACCAGCAGACAGGGGGGAAATCAGCCCCAGCATTTT | CATSRQGGNQPQHF | TRBJ1-5 | - | TRBV15 | TRBD1
TGTGCCAGCAGCCTAGGTTGGGCAAACACTGAAGCTTTCTTT | CASSLGWANTEAFF | TRBJ1-1 | - | TRBV28 | -
TGCGCCAGCAGCTTCTTAATAACCTCTACGGGACAGGGGAATACTGAAGCTTTCTTT | CASSFLITSTGQGNTEAFF | TRBJ1-1 | - | TRBV5-1 | TRBD1
TGTGCCATCAGGACAGGGGGCACAGATACGCAGTATTTT | CAIRTGGTDTQYF | TRBJ2-3 | - | TRBV10-3 | TRBD1
TGTGCCAGCAGTCCGGAGGACAGATGGAAATCCTACGAGCAGTACTTC | CASSPEDRWKSYEQYF | TRBJ2-7 | - | TRBV28 | -
TGTGCCAGCAGCCAAGAGGGCAGGGCTGGCTACACCTTC | CASSQEGRAGYTF | TRBJ1-2 | - | TRBV3-1/TRBV3-2 | -
TGTGCCAGCAGCTTAACCCGGACTGAAACTACCGGAAACACCATATATTTT | CASSLTRTETTGNTIYF | TRBJ1-3 | - | TRBV7-8 | -
TGTGCCAGCAGCCCCCCAGGGGGGGAAAACACTGAAGCTTTCTTT | CASSPPGGENTEAFF | TRBJ1-1 | - | TRBV7-9 | TRBD1
TGTGCCAGCAGTGGGTTGACATTGGGCTACTCTGAGGATTTCTTT | CASSGLTLGYSEDFF | TRBJ1-1 | - | TRBV2 | -
TGTGCCAGTCAACGGGGACCCTCCTACGAGCAGTACTTC | CASQRGPSYEQYF | TRBJ2-7 | once | TRBV6-5 | -
TGTGCCATCAGCCGGACAGGGGGAGCCTCTGGAAACACCATATATTTT | CAISRTGGASGNTIYF | TRBJ1-3 | - | TRBV10-3 | TRBD1
TGTGCCAGCAGCTTGGGCCCCGGGGTGGACAGATCCTCCTACGAGCAGTACTTC | CASSLGPGVDRSSYEQYF | TRBJ2-7 | - | TRBV5-6 | -
TGTGCCAGCAGTGAAGCAGGGAGGGGTGAAAAACTGTTTTTT | CASSEAGRGEKLFF | TRBJ1-4 | - | TRBV27 | -
TGTGCCAGCAGCTTAGAGGACAGTCGAAACACCTTC | CASSLEDSRNTF | TRBJ1-2 | - | TRBV7-9 | -
TGTGCCAGCAGTTTATGGTCTAGCGGTGCGCAGTATTTT | CASSLWSSGAQYF | TRBJ2-3 | - | TRBV28 | TRBD2
TGTGCCAGCAGTTTCGGATCTATGACCAAAAACATTCAGTACTTC | CASSFGSMTKNIQYF | TRBJ2-4 | - | TRBV19 | -
TGTGCCAGCACAGGACAGTCCACCTACGAGCAGTACTTC | CASTGQSTYEQYF | TRBJ2-7 | - | TRBV2 | -
TGTGCCAGCAGTCAGGACAGGGTCTATGGCTACACCTTC | CASSQDRVYGYTF | TRBJ1-2 | - | TRBV6-2/TRBV6-3 | TRBD1
TGTGCCAGCAGCCCGTTTGCAACTAATGAAAAACTGTTTTTT | CASSPFATNEKLFF | TRBJ1-4 | - | TRBV7-2 | -
TGTGCTAGTGCCCGCGGGTTCTCCTATAATTCACCCCTCCACTTT | CASARGFSYNSPLHF | TRBJ1-6 | - | TRBV12-5 | -
TGCGCCAGCAGCGGCGCGGGGGCGGGAGATACGCAGTATTTT | CASSGAGAGDTQYF | TRBJ2-3 | - | TRBV5-1 | -
TGTGCCAGCAGCTCAGAGACTAGCGGGGGTTCCTCCTACGAGCAGTACTTC | CASSSETSGGSSYEQYF | TRBJ2-7 | - | TRBV14 | TRBD2